The present T cell receptor beta chain was sequenced within a study of blood T cell repertoires in COVID-19. The participants were between about 18 and 90 years old and came from roughly 24 US areas. The CDR3 totals 15 residues. The germline gives CDR1 SGHNT, CDR2 YYREEE (reference sequence). V shed 0 bases and J shed 7 bases, with 16 bases lying between them. This clone was seen a handful of times. The data were produced by immunoSEQ multiplex PCR, yet TCRdb's version contains in-frame clones alone and is incomplete. The table lists approximately 200,000 clones, around nine tenths of them singletons.

Input material: PBMCs or T cells enriched from blood (not recorded which). V and J are TRBV5-4 and TRBJ1-2; maybe TRBD1 (6 bases). The origin of this receptor is a woman aged 30 to 39 who had been exposed to COVID-19. The CDR3 DNA reads TGTGCCAGCAGCTTGGGGGGGGGCTCAGATTCTGGCTACACCTTC. This gives the protein CASSLGGGSDSGYTF.